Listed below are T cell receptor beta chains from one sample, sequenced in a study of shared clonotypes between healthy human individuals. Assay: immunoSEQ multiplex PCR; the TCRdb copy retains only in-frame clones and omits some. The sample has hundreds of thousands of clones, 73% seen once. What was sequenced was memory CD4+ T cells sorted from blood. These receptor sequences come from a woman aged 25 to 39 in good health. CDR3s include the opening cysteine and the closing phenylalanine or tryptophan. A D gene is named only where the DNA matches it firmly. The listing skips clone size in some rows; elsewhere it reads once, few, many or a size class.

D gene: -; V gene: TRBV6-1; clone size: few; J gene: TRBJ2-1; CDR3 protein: CASSEFGDTEQFF; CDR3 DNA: TGTGCCAGCAGTGAATTCGGCGACACTGAGCAGTTCTTC
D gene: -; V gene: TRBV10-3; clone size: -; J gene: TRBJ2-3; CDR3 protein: CAISALDPSTDTQYF; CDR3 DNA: TGTGCCATCAGTGCTCTAGACCCTAGCACAGATACGCAGTATTTT
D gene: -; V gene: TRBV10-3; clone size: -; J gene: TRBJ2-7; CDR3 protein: CAISGTPTYEQYF; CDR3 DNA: TGTGCCATCAGTGGCACCCCCACTTACGAGCAGTACTTC
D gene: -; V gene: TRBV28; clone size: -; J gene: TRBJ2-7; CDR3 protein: CASFKGGTNYEQYF; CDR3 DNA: TGTGCCAGCTTTAAAGGGGGGACCAACTACGAGCAGTACTTC
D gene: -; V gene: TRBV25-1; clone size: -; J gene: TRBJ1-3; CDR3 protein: CASSDESSGNTIYF; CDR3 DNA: TGTGCCAGCAGTGACGAGTCCTCTGGAAACACCATATATTTT
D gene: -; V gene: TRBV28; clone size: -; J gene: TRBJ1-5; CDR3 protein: CASSLSEGSWSNQPQHF; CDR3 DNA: TGTGCCAGCAGTTTATCGGAAGGGAGCTGGAGCAATCAGCCCCAGCATTTT
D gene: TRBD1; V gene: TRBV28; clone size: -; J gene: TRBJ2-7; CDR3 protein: CASKEDRDEQYF; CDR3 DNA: TGTGCCAGCAAAGAGGACAGGGACGAGCAGTACTTC
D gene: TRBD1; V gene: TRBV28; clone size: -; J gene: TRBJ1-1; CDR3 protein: CASLRQGFTEAFF; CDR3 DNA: TGTGCCAGCTTAAGACAGGGGTTCACTGAAGCTTTCTTT
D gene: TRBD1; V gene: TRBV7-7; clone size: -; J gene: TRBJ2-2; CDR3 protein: CASRQGTGFSGELFF; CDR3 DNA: TGTGCCAGCAGACAAGGGACAGGGTTTTCCGGGGAGCTGTTTTTT
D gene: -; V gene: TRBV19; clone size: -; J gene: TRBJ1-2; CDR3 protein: CASSIAGANYGYTF; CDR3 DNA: TGTGCCAGTAGTATCGCAGGGGCTAACTATGGCTACACCTTC
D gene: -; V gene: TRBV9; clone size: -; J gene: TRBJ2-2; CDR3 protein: CASSVDGGSGELFF; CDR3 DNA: TGTGCCAGCAGCGTAGATGGAGGGTCCGGGGAGCTGTTTTTT
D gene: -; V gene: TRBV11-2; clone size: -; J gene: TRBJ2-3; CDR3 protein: CASTRGLLSSTDTQYF; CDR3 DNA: TGTGCCAGTACACGGGGACTCCTCTCTAGCACAGATACGCAGTATTTT
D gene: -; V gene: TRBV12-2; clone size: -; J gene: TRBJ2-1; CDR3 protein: CASRMQGPGNEQFF; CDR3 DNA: TGTGCAAGTCGCATGCAAGGTCCGGGGAATGAGCAGTTCTTC
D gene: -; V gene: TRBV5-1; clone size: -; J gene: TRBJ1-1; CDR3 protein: CASRAGLGNTEAFF; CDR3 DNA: TGCGCCAGCAGGGCGGGGCTTGGGAACACTGAAGCTTTCTTT